The subject of this entry is one T cell receptor beta chain. The data stem from a study of blood T cell repertoires in COVID-19. Study-level background: Specimens from acute and convalescent COVID-19 originated in the United States, Italy and Spain. T cells, B-cell-depleted T cells, or PBMCs provided the cDNA or gDNA that served as material.

Original processing methods: Reference gene primers were amplified, and this amplification served to estimate nucleated cell counts. Using immunoSEQ multiplex PCR, the repertoire was profiled, and TCRdb retains in-frame clones only, with some absent. That table is the source of V, J and clone size, and D and trimming were worked out from the DNA. The sample holds about 280,000 clones, roughly 80% seen once. This CDR3 has 17 residues. With 5 bases removed from V and 2 bases from J, the gap between germline ends came to 20 bases. In germline, CDR1 is SGHAT, CDR2 FQNNGV. The TCR comes from a woman in her 50s who had recovered from COVID-19. The V gene is TRBV11-2, the J gene TRBJ2-3; TRBD2 is a possible D gene (6 bases). The material sequenced was peripheral blood. Here the CDR3 DNA reads TGTGCCAGCAGCGCGAGTGGGTTGCGGGGATACACAGATACGCAGTATTTT. This gives the protein CASSASGLRGYTDTQYF.